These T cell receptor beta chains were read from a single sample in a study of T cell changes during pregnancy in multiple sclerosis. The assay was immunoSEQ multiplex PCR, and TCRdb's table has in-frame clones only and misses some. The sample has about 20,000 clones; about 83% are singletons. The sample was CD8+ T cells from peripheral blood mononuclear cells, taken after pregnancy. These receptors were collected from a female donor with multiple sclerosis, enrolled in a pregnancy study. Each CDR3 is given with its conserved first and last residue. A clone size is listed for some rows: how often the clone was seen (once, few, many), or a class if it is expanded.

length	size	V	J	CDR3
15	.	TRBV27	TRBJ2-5	CASSSGQMGQETQYF
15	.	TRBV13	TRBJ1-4	CASSLGRGGDEKLFF
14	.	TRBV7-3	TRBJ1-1	CASSLTGRGTEAFF
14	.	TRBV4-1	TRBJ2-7	CASSQDTSVREQYF
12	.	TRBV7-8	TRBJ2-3	CASSLGADTQYF
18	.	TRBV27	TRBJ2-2	CASSHHRDFSGNTGELFF
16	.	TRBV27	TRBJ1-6	CASRDGLNSYNSPLHF
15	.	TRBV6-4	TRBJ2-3	CASSDSSGGADTQYF
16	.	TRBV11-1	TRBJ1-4	CASSSIGLSTNEKLFF
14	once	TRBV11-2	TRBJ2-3	CASSLAGEQDTQYF
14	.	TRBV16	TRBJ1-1	CASSQGGAGTEAFF
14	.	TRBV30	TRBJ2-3	CAWTSGRDTDTQYF
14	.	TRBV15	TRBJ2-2	CATSSDRETGELFF
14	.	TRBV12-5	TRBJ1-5	CASGGDRGGQPQHF
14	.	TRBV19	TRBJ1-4	CASSVDYGNEKLFF
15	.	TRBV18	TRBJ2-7	CASSPGGALSREQYF
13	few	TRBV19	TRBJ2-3	CASRRGLTDTQYF
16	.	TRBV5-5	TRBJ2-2	CASSLVGGRSTGELFF
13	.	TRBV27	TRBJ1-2	CASSSSGFYGYTF
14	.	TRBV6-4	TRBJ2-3	CASSSGGPTDTQYF
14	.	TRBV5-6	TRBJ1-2	CASSLRDSYYGYTF
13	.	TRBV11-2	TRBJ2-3	CASSVQATDTQYF
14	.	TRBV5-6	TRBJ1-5	CASSFAGYGQPQHF
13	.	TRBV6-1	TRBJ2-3	CASVRGESDTQYF
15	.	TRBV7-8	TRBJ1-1	CASSSDRALDTEAFF
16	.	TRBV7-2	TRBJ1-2	CASSLRSRGLGYGYTF
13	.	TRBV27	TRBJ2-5	CASSSTGMETQYF
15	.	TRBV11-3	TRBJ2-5	CASSLGRESGETQYF
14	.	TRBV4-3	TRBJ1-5	CASSQVTGSQPQHF
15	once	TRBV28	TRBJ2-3	CASSLRLAETDTQYF
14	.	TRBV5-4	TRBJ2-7	CASSSRQGRNEQYF
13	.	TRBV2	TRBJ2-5	CASSVGGQETQYF
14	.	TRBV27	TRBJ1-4	CASSTGATNEKLFF
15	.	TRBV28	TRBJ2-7	CASSFVAGGPGEQYF
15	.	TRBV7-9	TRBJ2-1	CASSPGEREVGEQFF
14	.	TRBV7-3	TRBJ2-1	CASSKGQGADEQFF
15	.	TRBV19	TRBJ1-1	CASSTGQGKNTEAFF
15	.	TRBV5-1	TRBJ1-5	CASSLEAGRSQPQHF
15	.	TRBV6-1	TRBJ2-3	CASSEDRGQTDTQYF
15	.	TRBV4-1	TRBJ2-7	CASSQDSTGRGEQYF
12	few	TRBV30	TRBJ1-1	CAWSFGDTEAFF
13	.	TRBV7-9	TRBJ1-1	CASRPSGGTEAFF
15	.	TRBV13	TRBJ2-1	CASSGAGESYNEQFF
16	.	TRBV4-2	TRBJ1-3	CASSQVEGTGGNTIYF
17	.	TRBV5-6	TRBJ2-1	CASLGGTGLTSYNEQFF
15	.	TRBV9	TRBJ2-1	CASSPSGSSYNEQFF
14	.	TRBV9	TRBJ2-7	CASSPRTGSYEQYF
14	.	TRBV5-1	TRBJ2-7	CASSFEGTGYEQYF
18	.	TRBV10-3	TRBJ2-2	CAISGSGTSGRSPGELFF
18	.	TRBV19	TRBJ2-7	CASSIDLPGQGDPYEQYF
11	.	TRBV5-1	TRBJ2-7	CASSEAYEQYF
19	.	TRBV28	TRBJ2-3	CASTLPGTSGRATTDTQYF
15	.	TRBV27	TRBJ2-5	CASSMGTGRGETQYF